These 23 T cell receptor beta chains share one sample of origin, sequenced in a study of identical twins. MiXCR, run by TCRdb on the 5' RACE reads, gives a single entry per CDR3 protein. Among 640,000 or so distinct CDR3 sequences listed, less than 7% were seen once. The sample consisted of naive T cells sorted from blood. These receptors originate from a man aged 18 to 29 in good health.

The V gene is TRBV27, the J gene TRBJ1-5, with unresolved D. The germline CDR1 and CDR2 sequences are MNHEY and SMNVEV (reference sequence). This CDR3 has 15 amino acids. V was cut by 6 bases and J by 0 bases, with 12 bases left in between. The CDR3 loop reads CASRTQRYSNQPQHF. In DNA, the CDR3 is TGTGCCAGCAGAACGCAGCGTTATAGCAATCAGCCCCAGCATTTT.

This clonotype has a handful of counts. CDR3 bases: TGTGCCAGCATGAGACAGGGACTGCAGGAGACCCAGTACTTC. Translating it yields CASMRQGLQETQYF. The chain links TRBV12-3 or TRBV12-4 to TRBJ2-5; D may be TRBD1 (7 bases). The CDR3 length is 14 residues. The germline V and J ends were trimmed by 7 bases and 5 bases, with 17 bases remaining between them.

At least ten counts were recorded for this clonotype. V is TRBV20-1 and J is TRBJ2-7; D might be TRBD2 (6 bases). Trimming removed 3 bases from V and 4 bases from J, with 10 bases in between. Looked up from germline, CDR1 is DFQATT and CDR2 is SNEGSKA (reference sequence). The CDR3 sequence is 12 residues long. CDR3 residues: CSASGSGYEQYF. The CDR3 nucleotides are TGCAGTGCTAGCGGGAGTGGGTACGAGCAGTACTTC.

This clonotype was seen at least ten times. The CDR3 region has the DNA TGCAGTGCTACCGGACAGGGGTACGAGCAGTACTTC. Protein product: CSATGQGYEQYF. The rearrangement joins TRBV20-1 to TRBJ2-7, with 9 bases matching TRBD1. The junction had 2 bases not matched to a gene; V was cut back by 4 bases and J by 4 bases. The CDR3 has 12 residues. CDR1 and CDR2 from the germline V gene are DFQATT and SNEGSKA (reference sequence).

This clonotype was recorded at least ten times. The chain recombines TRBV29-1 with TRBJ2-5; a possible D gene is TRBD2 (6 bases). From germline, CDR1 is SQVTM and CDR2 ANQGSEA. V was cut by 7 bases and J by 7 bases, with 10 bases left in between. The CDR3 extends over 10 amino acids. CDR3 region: CSALAVTQYF. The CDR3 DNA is TGCAGCGCATTAGCGGTGACCCAGTACTTC.

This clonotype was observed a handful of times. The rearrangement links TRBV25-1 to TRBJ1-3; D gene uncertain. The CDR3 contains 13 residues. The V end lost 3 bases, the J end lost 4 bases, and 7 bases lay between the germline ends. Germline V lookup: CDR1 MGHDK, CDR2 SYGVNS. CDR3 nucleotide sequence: TGTGCCAGCAGTGATTTCCCCGGAAACACCATATATTTT. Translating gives CASSDFPGNTIYF.

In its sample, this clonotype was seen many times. CDR3 protein: CASSLPGYGYTF. As DNA, the CDR3 is TGTGCCAGCAGTTTACCGGGATATGGCTACACCTTC. This chain uses TRBV12-3 or TRBV12-4 with TRBJ1-2; D ambiguous. The V end lost 2 bases, the J end lost 5 bases, and 6 bases lay between the germline ends. The length of the CDR3 is 12 residues.

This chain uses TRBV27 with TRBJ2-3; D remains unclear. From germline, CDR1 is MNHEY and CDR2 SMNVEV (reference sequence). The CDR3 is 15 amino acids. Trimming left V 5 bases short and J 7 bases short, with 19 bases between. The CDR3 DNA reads TGTGCCAGCAGTACGCCCCCCGCGTCCCTCAATACGCAGTATTTT. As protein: CASSTPPASLNTQYF.

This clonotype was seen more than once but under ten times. CDR3 in DNA: TGTGCCAGCAGTCTCGGGACAGGGGACTACAATGAGCAGTTCTTC. Its protein product is CASSLGTGDYNEQFF. The chain combines TRBV28 with TRBJ2-1; 10 bases are a match to TRBD1. Trimming removed 5 bases from V and 3 bases from J; junction bases left unmatched: 4. Germline CDR1 reads MDHEN; CDR2 reads SYDVKM. The CDR3 has 15 residues.

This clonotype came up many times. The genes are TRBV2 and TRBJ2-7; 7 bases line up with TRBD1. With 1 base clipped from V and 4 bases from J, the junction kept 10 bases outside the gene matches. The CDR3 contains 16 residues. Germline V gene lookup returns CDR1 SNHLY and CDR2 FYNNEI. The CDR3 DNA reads TGTGCCAGCAGTGAAGGGTGGGGGAAGACAGGGTACGAGCAGTACGTC. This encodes CASSEGWGKTGYEQYV.

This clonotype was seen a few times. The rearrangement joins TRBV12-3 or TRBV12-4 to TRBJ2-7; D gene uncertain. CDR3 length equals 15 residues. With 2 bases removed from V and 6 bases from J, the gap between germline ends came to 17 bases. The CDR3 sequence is CASSLRGTPPGEQYF. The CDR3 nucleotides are TGTGCCAGCAGTTTAAGAGGTACACCTCCTGGCGAGCAGTACTTC.

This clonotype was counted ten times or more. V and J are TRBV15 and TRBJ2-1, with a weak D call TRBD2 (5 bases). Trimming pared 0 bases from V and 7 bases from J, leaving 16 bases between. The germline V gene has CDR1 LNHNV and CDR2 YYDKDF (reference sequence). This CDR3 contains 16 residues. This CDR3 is CATSRDQRLVWNEQFF. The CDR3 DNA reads TGTGCCACCAGCAGAGATCAGCGGCTCGTCTGGAATGAGCAGTTCTTC.

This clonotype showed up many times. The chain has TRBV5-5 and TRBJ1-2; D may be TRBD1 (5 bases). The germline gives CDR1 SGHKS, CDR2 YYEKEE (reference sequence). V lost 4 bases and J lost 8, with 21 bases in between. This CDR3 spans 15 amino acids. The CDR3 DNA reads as TGTGCCAGCAGCCTGGGAGTCGGGACCCATCGCGGCTACACCTTC. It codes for CASSLGVGTHRGYTF.

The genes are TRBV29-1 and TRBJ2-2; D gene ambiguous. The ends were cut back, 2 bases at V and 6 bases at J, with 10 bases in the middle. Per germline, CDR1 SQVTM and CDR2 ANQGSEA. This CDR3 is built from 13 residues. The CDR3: CSVEQQLAGELFF. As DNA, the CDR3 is TGCAGCGTTGAACAACAGCTGGCCGGGGAGCTGTTTTTT.

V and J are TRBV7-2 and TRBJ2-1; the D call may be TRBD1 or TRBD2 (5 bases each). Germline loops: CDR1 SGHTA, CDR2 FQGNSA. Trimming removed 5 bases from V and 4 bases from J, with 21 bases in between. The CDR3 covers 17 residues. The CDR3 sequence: CASSQRLPAEGYNEQFF. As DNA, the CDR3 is TGTGCCAGCAGCCAACGACTGCCGGCAGAGGGGTACAATGAGCAGTTCTTC.

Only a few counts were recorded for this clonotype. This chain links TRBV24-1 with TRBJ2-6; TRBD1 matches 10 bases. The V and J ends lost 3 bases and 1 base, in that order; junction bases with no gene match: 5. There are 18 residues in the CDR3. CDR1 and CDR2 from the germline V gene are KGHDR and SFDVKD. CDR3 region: CATSDPPGQGSGANVLTF. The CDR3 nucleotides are TGTGCCACCAGTGATCCCCCGGGACAGGGGTCTGGGGCCAACGTCCTGACTTTC.

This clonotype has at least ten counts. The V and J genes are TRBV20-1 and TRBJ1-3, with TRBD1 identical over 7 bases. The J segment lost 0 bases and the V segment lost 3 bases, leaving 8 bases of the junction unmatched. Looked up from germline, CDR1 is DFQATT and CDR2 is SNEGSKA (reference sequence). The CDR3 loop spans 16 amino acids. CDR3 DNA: TGCAGTGCTAGTTACTCGACAGGGAACTCTGGAAACACCATATATTTT. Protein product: CSASYSTGNSGNTIYF.

CDR3 region: CASSYKLAGYNEQFF. As DNA, the CDR3 is TGTGCCAGCAGTTACAAACTAGCGGGCTACAATGAGCAGTTCTTC. The gene calls are TRBV6-5 and TRBJ2-1; 9 bases line up with TRBD2. This CDR3 spans 15 amino acids. V gave up 2 bases and J gave up 3 bases; unmatched junction bases: 2. The germline CDR1 and CDR2 sequences are MNHEY and SVGAGI.

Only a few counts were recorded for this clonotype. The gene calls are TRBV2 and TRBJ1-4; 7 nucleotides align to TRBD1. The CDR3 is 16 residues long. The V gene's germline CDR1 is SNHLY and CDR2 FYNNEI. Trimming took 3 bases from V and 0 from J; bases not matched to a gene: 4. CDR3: CASSERQGATNEKLFF. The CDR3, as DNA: TGTGCCAGCAGTGAGCGGCAGGGGGCAACTAATGAAAAACTGTTTTTT.

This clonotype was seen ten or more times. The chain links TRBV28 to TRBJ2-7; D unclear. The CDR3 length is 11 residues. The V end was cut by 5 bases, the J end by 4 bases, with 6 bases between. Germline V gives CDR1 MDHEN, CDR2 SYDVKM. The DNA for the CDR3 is TGTGCCAGCAGTGCGCCGTACGAGCAGTACTTC. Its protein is CASSAPYEQYF.

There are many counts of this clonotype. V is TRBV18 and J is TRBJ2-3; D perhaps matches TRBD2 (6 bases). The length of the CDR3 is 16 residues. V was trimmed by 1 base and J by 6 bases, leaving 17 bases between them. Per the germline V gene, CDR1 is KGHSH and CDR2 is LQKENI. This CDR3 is CASSPQRDSLGDTQYF. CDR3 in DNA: TGTGCCAGCTCACCACAGAGGGACTCCCTCGGTGATACGCAGTATTTT.

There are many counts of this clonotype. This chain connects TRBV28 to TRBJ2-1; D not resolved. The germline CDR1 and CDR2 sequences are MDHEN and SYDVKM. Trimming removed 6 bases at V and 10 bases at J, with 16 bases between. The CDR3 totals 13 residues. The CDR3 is CASSTDGVVEQFF. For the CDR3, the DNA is TGTGCCAGCAGCACCGATGGCGTGGTGGAGCAGTTCTTC.

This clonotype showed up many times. Here the CDR3 reads CASSPTSSWEQFF. DNA for the CDR3: TGCGCCAGCAGCCCGACTAGTTCCTGGGAGCAGTTCTTC. This rearrangement joins TRBV5-1 to TRBJ2-1, with D possibly matching TRBD2 (6 bases). V dropped 4 bases and J dropped 10 bases, with 15 bases sitting between them. This CDR3 region has 13 residues. The germline CDR1 and CDR2 sequences are SGHRS and YFSETQ.